This passage covers 18 T cell receptor beta chains from one sample sequenced in a study of T-cell reconstitution after alpha-beta-depleted transplantation in children. Researchers prepared the TCRbeta library using unique molecular identifiers, the study reports. TCRdb passed the PCR reads through MiXCR, listing each CDR3 protein once. The sample shows approximately 650,000 distinct CDR3 sequences, around 13% of them seen only once. The sequences come from PBMCs, collected before TCRalphabeta/CD19-depleted stem cell transplant. These TCRs come from a girl aged 2-10 years with congenital amegakaryocytic thrombocytopenia, due to receive a stem cell transplant.

Many counts were recorded for this clonotype. The CDR3 nucleotides are TGTGCCAGCAGCGAAACAGTAGGGACTGAAGCTTTCTTT. This gives the protein CASSETVGTEAFF. The J gene is TRBJ1-1, the V gene TRBV7-9; D is unresolved. Germline V CDR1 and CDR2: SEHNR, FQNEAQ (reference sequence). Deletions cut 5 bases from V and 5 bases from J, with 12 bases between. The CDR3 extends over 13 amino acids.

V is TRBV7-8 and J is TRBJ1-4, with D possibly being TRBD1 (6 bases). This CDR3 comprises 16 residues. V lost 0 bases and J 4 bases, leaving 12 bases between the germline ends. CDR1 SGHVS and CDR2 FQNEAQ come from the germline V gene. The CDR3 coding sequence is TGTGCCAGCAGCTTAGCGAGGGCAGGGGTTAATGAAAAACTGTTTTTT. Its translation: CASSLARAGVNEKLFF.

This clonotype was seen a handful of times. V and J are TRBV7-9 and TRBJ2-7, with D perhaps being TRBD1 or TRBD2 (5 bases each). CDR1 and CDR2 (germline): SEHNR, FQNEAQ (reference sequence). This CDR3 is built from 16 residues. Trimming pared 5 bases from V and 2 bases from J, leaving 19 bases between. CDR3 in DNA: TGTGCCAGCAGCGCGTCTTCGAAGACGGGGCCCTACGAGCAGTACTTC. The encoded protein is CASSASSKTGPYEQYF.

V is TRBV18 and J is TRBJ2-5; 9 bases are shared with TRBD2. The V segment lost 0 bases and the J segment 4 bases; nucleotides outside the gene matches: 15. Germline V gene lookup returns CDR1 KGHSH and CDR2 LQKENI. This CDR3 comprises 19 residues. The CDR3 here is CASSPPEDPGLALGETQYF. CDR3 nucleotides: TGTGCCAGCTCACCACCGGAAGATCCGGGACTAGCCTTAGGAGAGACCCAGTACTTC. The complete variable domain, with remaining parts taken from reference TRBV18 and TRBJ2-5, reads NAGVMQNPRHLVRRRGQEARLRCSPMKGHSHVYWYRQLPEEGLKFMVYLQKENIIDESGMPKERFSAEFPKEGPSILRIQQVVRGDSAAYFCASSPPEDPGLALGETQYFGPGTRLLVL.

V usage is TRBV10-3 and J usage is TRBJ2-7; perhaps TRBD1 as D (5 bases). The CDR3 consists of 16 residues. Trimming took off 4 bases at V and 1 base at J, with 17 bases between the two ends. CDR1 ENHRY and CDR2 SYGVKD come from the germline V gene. The CDR3 protein is CAISGPQGAQSYEQYF. DNA for the CDR3: TGTGCCATCAGTGGACCTCAAGGGGCACAATCCTACGAGCAGTACTTC.

This clonotype was seen a few times. The chain combines TRBV4-1 with TRBJ1-6; D gene uncertain. CDR3 length equals 12 residues. V was trimmed by 1 base and J by 13 bases, leaving 8 bases between them. The germline gives CDR1 MGHRA, CDR2 YSYEKL. The DNA of the CDR3 is TGCGCCAGCAGCCAAGCGGCGGGGCCCCTCCACTTT. As protein: CASSQAAGPLHF.

This clonotype was detected ten times or more. V gene TRBV20-1 combines with J gene TRBJ2-3; TRBD2 matches 10 bases. The V segment lost 0 bases and the J segment 2 bases; nucleotides outside the gene matches: 8. The CDR3 contains 17 residues. CDR1 and CDR2 (germline): DFQATT, SNEGSKA (reference sequence). In DNA form, the CDR3 reads TGCAGTGCTAGAGATTCCTCAGCGGGAGGGGCCACAGATACGCAGTATTTT. Translating it yields CSARDSSAGGATDTQYF.

In its sample, this clonotype was seen many times. The chain links TRBV12-3 or TRBV12-4 to TRBJ2-7, with TRBD1 as a possible D gene (6 bases). Trimming shortened V by 6 bases and J by 3 bases, and 21 bases separated the two germline ends. CDR3 length: 16 residues. Here the CDR3 reads CASSWSRQDVRYEQYF. The CDR3 DNA follows: TGTGCCAGCAGCTGGAGCCGACAGGACGTCCGCTACGAGCAGTACTTC.

The V call is TRBV28, the J call TRBJ1-2, with D uncertain. Trimming left V 6 bases short and J 0 bases short, with 11 bases between. This CDR3 has 14 residues. CDR1 and CDR2 (germline): MDHEN, SYDVKM. This CDR3 reads CASSWGESNYGYTF. As DNA, the CDR3 is TGTGCCAGCAGCTGGGGAGAGTCTAACTATGGCTACACCTTC.

This clonotype came up a few times. The chain carries TRBV5-1 and TRBJ2-4; 8 bases are a match to TRBD2. This CDR3 has 15 amino acids. From germline, CDR1 is SGHRS and CDR2 YFSETQ. V was pared by 1 base and J by 8 bases, with 8 bases of the junction left unmatched. The CDR3 coding sequence is TGCGCCAGCAGCTTGCAGCGGGAGTCTTCCGACATTCAGTACTTC. It is translated as CASSLQRESSDIQYF.

As DNA, the CDR3 is TGTGCCAGCAGCCCCAGATATACCTACGAGCAGTACTTC. Translating gives CASSPRYTYEQYF. The V call is TRBV7-2, the J call TRBJ2-7, with D unresolved. Germline V gene sequence: CDR1 SGHTA, CDR2 FQGNSA. Trimming stripped 5 bases from V and 2 bases from J, with 10 bases between. The length of the CDR3 is 13 residues.

The V and J genes are TRBV19 and TRBJ1-5; D is uncertain. Looked up from germline, CDR1 is LNHDA and CDR2 is SQIVND (reference sequence). Trimming shortened V by 7 bases and J by 5 bases, and 18 bases separated the two germline ends. This CDR3 has 15 residues. The CDR3 here is CASTMGRRTDQPQHF. DNA of the CDR3: TGTGCCAGTACTATGGGCCGTAGAACTGATCAGCCCCAGCATTTT.

This clonotype was seen many times. The rearrangement links TRBV20-1 to TRBJ2-1; TRBD2 is a possible D gene (5 bases). V was trimmed by 4 bases and J by 4 bases, leaving 14 bases between them. Germline CDR1 reads DFQATT; CDR2 reads SNEGSKA (reference sequence). The CDR3 covers 14 residues. CDR3 DNA sequence: TGCAGTGCTATCGGGGAGAGTTCTTACAATGAGCAGTTCTTC. This translates into CSAIGESSYNEQFF.

This clonotype was observed once. The chain is built from TRBV28 and TRBJ2-1; TRBD2 agrees at 11 bases. The germline V gene encodes CDR1 MDHEN and CDR2 SYDVKM. This CDR3 is built from 15 residues. V lost 2 bases and J lost 4; bases outside the gene matches: 1. CDR3 protein: CASSLPSGRYNEQFF. Written as DNA, the CDR3 is TGTGCCAGCAGTTTACCTAGCGGGAGGTACAATGAGCAGTTCTTC.

This clonotype was detected many times. The CDR3 DNA reads as TGCGCCAGCAGCAGGGGACCGGGGGCAGATACGCAGTATTTT. Protein sequence: CASSRGPGADTQYF. The chain is built from TRBV5-1 and TRBJ2-3; D is possibly TRBD2 (6 bases). Looked up from germline, CDR1 is SGHRS and CDR2 is YFSETQ. The V end lost 4 bases, the J end lost 4 bases, and 13 bases lay between the germline ends. The CDR3 sequence is 14 residues long.

The genes are TRBV20-1 and TRBJ2-1; the D gene is possibly TRBD1 (5 bases). Trimming took off 2 bases at V and 9 bases at J, with 14 bases between the two ends. Germline assignment: CDR1 DFQATT and CDR2 SNEGSKA (reference sequence). The CDR3 sequence is 13 residues long. CDR3 nucleotides: TGCAGTGCTAGATCCTCAGGGTGGAGTGAGCAGTTCTTC. This gives the protein CSARSSGWSEQFF.

Regarding this clonotype: Mismatch with germline at one junction end may stem from a read error. V usage is TRBV5-8 and J usage is TRBJ2-7; no clear D. The CDR3 consists of 12 residues. The germline V gene has CDR1 SGHTS and CDR2 YDEGEE. The CDR3 DNA reads as TGTACCAGCAGCTTGTGGATAAGCGAGCAGTACTTC. It is translated as CTSSLWISEQYF.

J is TRBJ2-7 and V is TRBV2, with TRBD1 identical over 9 bases. Germline V gene lookup returns CDR1 SNHLY and CDR2 FYNNEI. The CDR3 loop spans 21 amino acids. Germline trimming cut 0 bases from V and 1 base from J; bases unmatched to any gene: 19. CDR3 amino acids: CASSEARRLYRPGQGSYEQYF. The CDR3 DNA follows: TGTGCCAGCAGTGAAGCGCGGCGGCTTTACAGGCCGGGACAGGGATCCTACGAGCAGTACTTC.